The 14 T cell receptor beta chains below come from one sample, sequenced in a study of Ad26.COV2.S vaccination and SARS-CoV-2 variants. Using immunoSEQ multiplex PCR, the repertoire was profiled, and TCRdb retains in-frame clones only, with some absent. The table has hundreds of thousands of clones, around 88% seen once. Treatment denoted: some 20 received Ad26.COV2.S at low or high dose, single or two shots; about 5 received placebo; per-sample allocation not given. Samples were taken on day 63 after the first vaccine or placebo injection. The sample in question was peripheral blood, obtained in a trial of Ad26.COV2.S vaccine versus placebo. The receptors derive from a person aged 18 to 59 who received the Ad26.COV2.S COVID-19 vaccine or a placebo.

The chain links TRBV7-9 to TRBJ1-2; D might be TRBD1 (5 bases). CDR1 is SEHNR, CDR2 FQNEAQ, per germline (reference sequence). The V end lost 6 bases, the J end lost 5 bases, and 16 bases lay between the germline ends. CDR3 size: 14 residues. This chain's CDR3 is CASRLSRDGYGYTF. The DNA for the CDR3 is TGTGCCAGCAGACTTTCCCGGGACGGTTATGGCTACACCTTC.

The rearrangement joins TRBV29-1 to TRBJ2-7; the D gene is possibly TRBD1 (5 bases). Germline CDR1 SQVTM, CDR2 ANQGSEA. CDR3 size: 14 residues. The V end lost 7 bases, the J end lost 5 bases, and 21 bases lay between the germline ends. CDR3: CSGISGHKNDEQYF. CDR3 nucleotide sequence: TGCAGCGGCATTTCCGGACACAAGAATGACGAGCAGTACTTC.

The chain combines TRBV11-2 with TRBJ2-3; perhaps TRBD2 as D (5 bases). CDR3 size: 13 residues. V dropped 6 bases and J dropped 3 bases, with 10 bases sitting between them. Looked up from germline, CDR1 is SGHAT and CDR2 is FQNNGV. CDR3 sequence: CASSRSGTDTQYF. For the CDR3, the DNA is TGTGCCAGCAGTCGATCGGGGACAGATACGCAGTATTTT.

The chain uses TRBV5-1 and TRBJ1-6; unclear D gene. The germline gives CDR1 SGHRS, CDR2 YFSETQ. V was trimmed by 6 bases and J by 5 bases, leaving 15 bases between them. The CDR3 extends over 15 amino acids. The CDR3 region has the DNA TGCGCCAGCACCCCCTCGGGCAGCGATAATTCACCCCTCCACTTT. Protein sequence: CASTPSGSDNSPLHF.

J is TRBJ1-1 and V is TRBV28; the match to TRBD1 covers 7 bases. Germline-derived CDR1 and CDR2 are MDHEN and SYDVKM. J was trimmed by 6 bases and V by 5 bases; bases with no gene match: 12. The CDR3 loop spans 15 amino acids. The CDR3, as DNA: TGTGCCAGCAGTGCATCACAGGGGCTGCTTTCTGAAGCTTTCTTT. It codes for CASSASQGLLSEAFF.

This chain connects TRBV7-2 to TRBJ1-5; D perhaps matches TRBD1 (5 bases). This CDR3 is 15 amino acids long. V lost 8 bases, J lost 5 bases, and 19 bases lay in between. Germline CDR1 SGHTA, CDR2 FQGNSA. The CDR3 nucleotides are TGTGCCAGCTCCCAGGGTTGGGGATTGTATCAGCCCCAGCATTTT. Residues: CASSQGWGLYQPQHF.

In its sample, this clone was seen a few times. The genes are TRBV19 and TRBJ1-5; 10 bases fit TRBD1. Trimming at V came to 5 bases and at J to 6 bases, leaving 7 bases not matched to a gene. The germline V gene has CDR1 LNHDA and CDR2 SQIVND (reference sequence). The CDR3 is 15 amino acids. The CDR3 region is CASSPGQGRFQPQHF. DNA for the CDR3: TGTGCCAGTAGTCCGGGACAGGGGAGGTTTCAGCCCCAGCATTTT.

The chain joins TRBV7-9 to TRBJ2-3; D may match TRBD1 or TRBD2 (5 bases each). CDR3 length: 13 residues. The germline V gene has CDR1 SEHNR and CDR2 FQNEAQ (reference sequence). V was trimmed by 4 bases and J by 5 bases, leaving 10 bases between them. DNA of the CDR3: TGTGCCAGCAGCTCGGGGCCAGGAGATACGCAGTATTTT. This translates into CASSSGPGDTQYF.

V and J are TRBV11-1 and TRBJ2-3; D is uncertain. From germline, CDR1 is SGHAT and CDR2 FQDESV (reference sequence). This CDR3 has 14 residues. V lost 0 bases to trimming and J lost 2 bases, with 6 bases between them. The CDR3 nucleotides are TGTGCCAGCAGCTTAGCGTTGGTCACAGATACGCAGTATTTT. It codes for CASSLALVTDTQYF.

CDR3 in amino acids: CASSFLGGQETQYF. The DNA of the CDR3 is TGTGCCAGCAGTTTTTTAGGCGGCCAAGAGACCCAGTACTTC. The chain recombines TRBV27 with TRBJ2-5; D remains ambiguous. Germline CDR1 is MNHEY and CDR2 is SMNVEV (reference sequence). The length of the CDR3 is 14 residues. Deletions cut 3 bases from V and 1 base from J, with 9 bases between.

This clone is a singleton in its sample. This chain links TRBV10-3 with TRBJ2-2, with D possibly matching TRBD1 (8 bases). Germline values: CDR1 ENHRY, CDR2 SYGVKD. The CDR3 totals 15 residues. Trimming removed 6 bases at V and 4 bases at J, with 15 bases between. CDR3 DNA sequence: TGTGCCATCAGAACAGGGGGGGGAATCACCGGGGAGCTGTTTTTT. Translated: CAIRTGGGITGELFF.

CDR3 DNA: TGCGCCAGCAGCCAAGAACGGGACACTTACGAGCAGTACTTC. It translates to CASSQERDTYEQYF. The chain combines TRBV4-3 with TRBJ2-7; maybe TRBD1 (6 bases). V lost 0 bases, J lost 4 bases, and 10 bases lay in between. The CDR3 is made up of 14 amino acids. Germline V lookup: CDR1 LGHNA, CDR2 YSLEER.

This clone is a singleton in its sample. The rearrangement links TRBV7-9 to TRBJ1-1; 8 bases align to TRBD1. This CDR3 has 16 residues. Trimming took 3 bases from V and 0 from J; bases not matched to a gene: 6. The germline gives CDR1 SEHNR, CDR2 FQNEAQ (reference sequence). Written as DNA, the CDR3 is TGTGCCAGCAGCTTTGGGGCGACAGGGGTGAACACTGAAGCTTTCTTT. It encodes CASSFGATGVNTEAFF.

The chain employs TRBV6-5 and TRBJ1-1; 7 nucleotides agree with TRBD1. The CDR3 has 13 amino acids. In germline, CDR1 is MNHEY, CDR2 SVGAGI. V lost 8 bases and J lost 5; bases outside the gene matches: 8. This CDR3 reads CASWRQGRTEAFF. CDR3 DNA: TGTGCCAGCTGGAGACAGGGTAGGACTGAAGCTTTCTTT.